This TCR beta chain was found in a study of T cells in Graves' hyperthyroidism and ophthalmopathy. The study's findings and limits: Ophthalmopathy and stable hyperthyroidism were told apart by a 13 V-J model. Most thyroid clonotypes expanded above 0.001 appeared in blood too.

This clonotype has at least ten counts. The antigen is not known. RNA transcripts yielded amplified TCR beta CDR3 regions. During a first-round RT-PCR of the TCR CDR3, the HTBI primer set was used. Each CDR3 protein gets one entry after TCRdb re-called the multiplex PCR reads with MiXCR. The table records around 400,000 distinct CDR3 sequences, 15% to 19% of them present only once. The CDR3 contains 14 residues. Germline lookup yields CDR1 SGHDT and CDR2 YYEEEE. Trimming removed 0 bases from V and 5 bases from J, with 9 bases in between. The clonotype originates from a woman between 18 and 30 years old with Graves' hyperthyroidism that later progressed to Graves' ophthalmopathy. The chain joins TRBV5-6 to TRBJ1-5; D is ambiguous. Sequencing was done on a sample of blood. The CDR3 DNA follows: TGTGCCAGCAGCTTGGGGTTCGGGGATCAGCCCCAGCATTTT. As protein: CASSLGFGDQPQHF. Full variable domain (missing parts from reference TRBV5-6 and TRBJ1-5): DAGVTQSPTHLIKTRGQQVTLRCSPKSGHDTVSWYQQALGQGPQFIFQYYEEEERQRGNFPDRFSGHQFPNYSSELNVNALLLGDSALYLCASSLGFGDQPQHFGDGTRLSIL.